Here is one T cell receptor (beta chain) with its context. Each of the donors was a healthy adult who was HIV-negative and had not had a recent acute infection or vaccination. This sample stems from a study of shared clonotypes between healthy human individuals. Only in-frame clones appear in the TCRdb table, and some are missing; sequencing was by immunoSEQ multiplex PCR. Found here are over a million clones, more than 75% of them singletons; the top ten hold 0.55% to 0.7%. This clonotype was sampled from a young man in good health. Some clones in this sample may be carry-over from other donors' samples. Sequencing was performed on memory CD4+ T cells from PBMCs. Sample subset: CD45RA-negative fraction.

In nucleotides, the CDR3 is TGTGCCAGCAGCTTAGCGCGGCCAAAAGAGACCCAGTACTTC. Encoded protein: CASSLARPKETQYF. This chain connects TRBV7-9 to TRBJ2-5; D remains unclear. Trimming shortened V by 0 bases and J by 3 bases, and 8 bases separated the two germline ends. The CDR3 spans 14 residues. Germline lookup yields CDR1 SEHNR and CDR2 FQNEAQ (reference sequence).